This entry is about one T cell receptor beta chain. The data are from a study of blood T cell repertoires in COVID-19. Study in general: COVID-19 samples, acute and convalescent, were from the United States, Italy and Spain.

Unmatched junction bases numbered 6, after V lost 7 bases and J lost 0 bases. Germline lookup yields CDR1 MGHRA and CDR2 YSYEKL. The CDR3 contains 15 residues. Original handling: Reference gene primer amplification in the assay estimated nucleated cell counts. Sequencing used immunoSEQ multiplex PCR; TCRdb keeps in-frame clones, though not all of them. V, J and clone size are taken as reported in that table, and D and trimming were inferred from the DNA itself. The profile shows about 120,000 clones, approximately 90% of them singletons. V gene TRBV4-1 combines with J gene TRBJ1-5, with 7 bases fitting TRBD1. The material sequenced was peripheral blood. The clonotype originates from a human donor with acute or convalescent COVID-19. The donor label of this sample is uncertain. The CDR3 DNA follows: TGCGCCAGCAAGCAGGGGGTCTATAGCAATCAGCCCCAGCATTTT. It codes for CASKQGVYSNQPQHF.